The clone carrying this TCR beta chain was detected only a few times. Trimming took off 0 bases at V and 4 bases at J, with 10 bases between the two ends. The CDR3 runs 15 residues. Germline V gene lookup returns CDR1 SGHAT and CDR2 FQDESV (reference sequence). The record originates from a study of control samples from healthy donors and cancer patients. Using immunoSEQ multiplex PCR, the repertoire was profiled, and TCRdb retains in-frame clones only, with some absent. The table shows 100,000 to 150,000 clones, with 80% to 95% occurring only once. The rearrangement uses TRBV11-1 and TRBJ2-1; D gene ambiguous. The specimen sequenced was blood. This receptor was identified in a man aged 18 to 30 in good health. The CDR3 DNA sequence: TGTGCCAGCAGCTTAGCCCCCGGCCGATACAATGAGCAGTTCTTC. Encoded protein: CASSLAPGRYNEQFF.